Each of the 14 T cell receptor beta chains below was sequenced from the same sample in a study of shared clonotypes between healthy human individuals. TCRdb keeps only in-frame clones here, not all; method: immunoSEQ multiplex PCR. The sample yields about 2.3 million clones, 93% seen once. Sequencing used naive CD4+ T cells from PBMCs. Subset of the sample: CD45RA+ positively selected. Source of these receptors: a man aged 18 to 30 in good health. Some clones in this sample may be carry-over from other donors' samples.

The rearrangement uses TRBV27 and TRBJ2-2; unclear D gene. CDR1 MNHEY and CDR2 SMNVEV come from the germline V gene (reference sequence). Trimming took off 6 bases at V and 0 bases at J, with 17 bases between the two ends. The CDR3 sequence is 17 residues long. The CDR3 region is CASRQRHTDPNTGELFF. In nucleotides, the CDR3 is TGTGCCAGCAGACAACGCCACACCGATCCGAACACCGGGGAGCTGTTTTTT.

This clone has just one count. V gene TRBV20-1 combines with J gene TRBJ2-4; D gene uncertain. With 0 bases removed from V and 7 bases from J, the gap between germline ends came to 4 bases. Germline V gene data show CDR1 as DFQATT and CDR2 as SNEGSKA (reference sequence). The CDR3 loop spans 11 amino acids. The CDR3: CSARDANIQYF. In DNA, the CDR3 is TGCAGTGCTAGAGATGCGAACATTCAGTACTTC.

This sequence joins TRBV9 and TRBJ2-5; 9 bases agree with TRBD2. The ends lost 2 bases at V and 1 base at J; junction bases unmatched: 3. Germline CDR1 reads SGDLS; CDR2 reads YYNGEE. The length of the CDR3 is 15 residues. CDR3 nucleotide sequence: TGTGCCAGCAGCGTCTTTAGCGGGAGCCAAGAGACCCAGTACTTC. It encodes CASSVFSGSQETQYF.

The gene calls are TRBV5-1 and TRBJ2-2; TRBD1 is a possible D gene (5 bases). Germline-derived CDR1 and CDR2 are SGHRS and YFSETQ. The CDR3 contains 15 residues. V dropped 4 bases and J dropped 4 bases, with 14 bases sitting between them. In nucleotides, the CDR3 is TGCGCCAGCAGCCCGTTCAGGGTGGGCACCGGGGAGCTGTTTTTT. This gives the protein CASSPFRVGTGELFF.

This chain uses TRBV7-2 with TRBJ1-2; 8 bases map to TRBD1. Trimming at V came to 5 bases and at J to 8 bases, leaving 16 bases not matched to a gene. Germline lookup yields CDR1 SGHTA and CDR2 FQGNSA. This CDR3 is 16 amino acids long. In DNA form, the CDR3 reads TGTGCCAGCAGCCGCTCAACCGGACAGGGATTTTACGGCTACACCTTC. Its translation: CASSRSTGQGFYGYTF.

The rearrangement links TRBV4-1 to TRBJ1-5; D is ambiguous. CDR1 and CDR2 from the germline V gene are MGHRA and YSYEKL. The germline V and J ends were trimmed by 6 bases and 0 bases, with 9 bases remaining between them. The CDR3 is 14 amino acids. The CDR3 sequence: CASRAAGSNQPQHF. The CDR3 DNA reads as TGCGCCAGCAGAGCTGCGGGTAGCAATCAGCCCCAGCATTTT.

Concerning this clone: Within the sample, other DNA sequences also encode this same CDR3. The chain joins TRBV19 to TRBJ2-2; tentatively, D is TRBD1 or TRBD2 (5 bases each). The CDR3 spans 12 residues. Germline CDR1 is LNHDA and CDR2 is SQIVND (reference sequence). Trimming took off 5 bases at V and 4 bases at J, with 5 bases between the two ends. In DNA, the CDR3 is TGTGCCAGTAGTGGGGGCACCGGGGAGCTGTTTTTT. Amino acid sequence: CASSGGTGELFF. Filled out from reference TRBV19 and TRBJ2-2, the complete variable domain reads DGGITQSPKYLFRKEGQNVTLSCEQNLNHDAMYWYRQDPGQGLRLIYYSQIVNDFQKGDIAEGYSVSREKKESFPLTVTSAQKNPTAFYLCASSGGTGELFFGEGSRLTVL.

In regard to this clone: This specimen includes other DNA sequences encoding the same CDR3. In DNA, the CDR3 is TGTGCCAGCAGTTTAACCGGACAGGGCGATCAGCCCCAGCATTTT. Residues: CASSLTGQGDQPQHF. The chain carries TRBV28 and TRBJ1-5, with 8 bases that match TRBD1. The germline V gene encodes CDR1 MDHEN and CDR2 SYDVKM. Unmatched junction bases numbered 5, after V lost 2 bases and J lost 5 bases. The CDR3 has 15 amino acids.

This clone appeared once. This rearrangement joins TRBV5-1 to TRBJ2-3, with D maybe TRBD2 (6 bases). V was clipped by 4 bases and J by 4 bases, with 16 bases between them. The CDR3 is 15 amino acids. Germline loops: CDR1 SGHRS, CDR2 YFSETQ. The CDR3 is CASSPGRDAADTQYF. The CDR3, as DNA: TGCGCCAGCAGCCCGGGGCGGGATGCAGCAGATACGCAGTATTTT.

The CDR3 loop reads CASSLDGTGGDTQYF. The CDR3 DNA sequence: TGTGCCAGCAGCTTGGATGGGACAGGGGGAGATACGCAGTATTTT. J is TRBJ2-3 and V is TRBV5-4; 11 nucleotides match TRBD1. The CDR3 covers 15 residues. The V segment lost 0 bases and the J segment 5 bases; nucleotides outside the gene matches: 2. CDR1 is SGHNT and CDR2 is YYREEE in the germline V gene (reference sequence).

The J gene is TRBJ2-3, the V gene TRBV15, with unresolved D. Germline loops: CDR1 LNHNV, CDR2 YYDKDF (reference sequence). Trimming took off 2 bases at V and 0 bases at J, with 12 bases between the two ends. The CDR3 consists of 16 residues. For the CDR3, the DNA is TGTGCCACCAGCAGATTAAGCAGCCTAAGCACAGATACGCAGTATTTT. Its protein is CATSRLSSLSTDTQYF.

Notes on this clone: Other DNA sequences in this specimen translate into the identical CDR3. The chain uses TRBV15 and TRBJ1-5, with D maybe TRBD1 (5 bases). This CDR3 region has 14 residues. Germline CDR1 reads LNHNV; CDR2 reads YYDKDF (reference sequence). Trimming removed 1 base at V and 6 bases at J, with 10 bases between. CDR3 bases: TGTGCCACCAGCAGAGGAGGGGAAGGTCAGCCCCAGCATTTT. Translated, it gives CATSRGGEGQPQHF.

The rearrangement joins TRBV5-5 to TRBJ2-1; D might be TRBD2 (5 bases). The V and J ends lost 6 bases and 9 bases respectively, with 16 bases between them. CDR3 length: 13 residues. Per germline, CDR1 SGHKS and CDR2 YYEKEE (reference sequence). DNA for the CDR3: TGTGCCAGCACCGCCCGGGGATATGTTGAGCAGTTCTTC. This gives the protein CASTARGYVEQFF.

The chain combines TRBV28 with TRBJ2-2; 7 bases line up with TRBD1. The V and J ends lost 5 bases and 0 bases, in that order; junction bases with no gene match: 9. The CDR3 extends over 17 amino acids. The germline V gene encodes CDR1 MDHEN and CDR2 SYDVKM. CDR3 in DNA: TGTGCCAGCAGTCCCACGAGGGACAGCGCGAACACCGGGGAGCTGTTTTTT. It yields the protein CASSPTRDSANTGELFF.